This TCR beta chain stems from a study of blood T cell repertoires in COVID-19. Turning to the study itself: Specimens from acute and convalescent COVID-19 originated in the United States, Italy and Spain.

CDR1 and CDR2 from the germline V gene are LGHDT and YNNKEL (reference sequence). The V gene lost 1 base and the J gene lost 0 bases, with 3 bases spanning the gap. The CDR3 consists of 13 residues. Here immunoSEQ multiplex PCR was the method, and the copy in TCRdb shows in-frame clones only, minus some. This table has under 150,000 clones, around four fifths appearing once. Sequenced: peripheral blood. This chain connects TRBV3-1 (or the pseudogene TRBV3-2) to TRBJ1-1; D not resolved. The clonotype originates from a woman in her 40s with active or convalescent COVID-19. The CDR3 here is CASSQAVNTEAFF. The CDR3 DNA follows: TGTGCCAGCAGCCAAGCGGTGAACACTGAAGCTTTCTTT.